This T cell receptor beta chain was identified during a study of read filtering for tumor transcriptome and immune sequencing. Study-wide context: The cohort had some 16 men and roughly 13 women aged roughly 45 to 90, mean about 66 years. Per sample, TCR-region reads ranged about 4.05 to 10.27 million by IR-seq, roughly 80 to 1,300 by RNA-seq. Study observations and caveats: The CD138-negative fraction was mixed bone marrow immune cells, not pure T cells.

After removal of 0 bases from V and 14 bases from J, the junction contained 9 bases not matched to a gene. The germline CDR1 and CDR2 sequences are MNHEY and SVGAGI. CDR3 length equals 14 residues. In its sample, this clonotype was seen many times. The antigen is unknown. From roughly 0.4 ug of RNA, a library with molecular barcoded alpha/delta and beta/gamma adaptors was made. In TCRdb, the reads were re-called with MiXCR into one record per CDR3 protein. This table has tens of thousands of distinct CDR3 sequences, approximately 15% appearing once. Bone marrow was sampled from every patient at the time of active disease.

This chain uses TRBV6-5 with TRBJ1-1; 10 positions match TRBD1. The sequence was obtained from a donor aged 40 or older with multiple myeloma. The sequencing sample was made of a population of CD138-negative cells sorted from bone marrow. The CDR3: CASSYSMTGGKDFF. As DNA, the CDR3 is TGTGCCAGCAGTTACTCGATGACAGGGGGCAAGGACTTCTTT.